The 6 T cell receptor beta chains given below trace back to one sample, sequenced in a study of T cell responses to AZD1222 COVID-19 vaccine. Libraries were prepared by immunoSEQ multiplex PCR; TCRdb keeps only in-frame clonotypes and omits some of them. The profile covers 58,000 or so clones, with about 83% appearing a single time and 7.3% taken by the ten largest. Specimen: peripheral blood, collected on day 0 of AZD1222 vaccination. The receptor set was obtained from an adult in good health.

This rearrangement joins TRBV6-5 to TRBJ1-1; D is ambiguous. There are 10 residues in the CDR3. From germline, CDR1 is MNHEY and CDR2 SVGAGI. V lost 5 bases and J 10 bases, leaving 8 bases between the germline ends. CDR3 residues: CASSREGAFF. The CDR3 nucleotides read TGTGCCAGCAGTAGGGAGGGAGCTTTCTTT.

The V and J genes are TRBV19 and TRBJ1-2, with TRBD1 matching over 10 bases. The CDR3 extends over 15 amino acids. The J segment lost 4 bases and the V segment lost 5 bases, leaving 7 bases of the junction unmatched. Germline assignment: CDR1 LNHDA and CDR2 SQIVND (reference sequence). The CDR3 DNA is TGTGCCAGTAGTCCCGGGACAGGGGCCAGCTATGGCTACACCTTC. This sequence encodes CASSPGTGASYGYTF.

This clone was picked up a small number of times. Written as DNA, the CDR3 is TGCGCCAGCAGCCGAGTGACAGGGCCCTACGAGCAGTACTTC. Its translation: CASSRVTGPYEQYF. The chain joins TRBV4-1 to TRBJ2-7; 7 nucleotides line up with TRBD1. Germline V gene lookup returns CDR1 MGHRA and CDR2 YSYEKL. J was trimmed by 2 bases and V by 4 bases; bases with no gene match: 5. This CDR3 has 14 amino acids.

This clone was counted a single time. The chain uses TRBV15 and TRBJ1-5; D gene unclear. Germline V gives CDR1 LNHNV, CDR2 YYDKDF (reference sequence). Trimming removed 0 bases at V and 0 bases at J, with 6 bases between. The CDR3 contains 15 residues. This chain's CDR3 is CATSRDSGSNQPQHF. The CDR3 DNA follows: TGTGCCACCAGCAGAGATTCGGGTAGCAATCAGCCCCAGCATTTT.

This chain links TRBV4-1 with TRBJ2-3; 7 bases align to TRBD2. The CDR3 covers 13 residues. Germline V gene lookup returns CDR1 MGHRA and CDR2 YSYEKL. With 5 bases clipped from V and 1 base from J, the junction kept 0 bases outside the gene matches. The CDR3 nucleotides are TGCGCCAGCAGCGGGGGGGGCACAGATACGCAGTATTTT. Encoded protein: CASSGGGTDTQYF.

The rearrangement links TRBV28 to TRBJ1-5; tentatively, D is TRBD1 (5 bases). The CDR3 consists of 14 residues. The V gene lost 2 bases and the J gene lost 3 bases, with 8 bases spanning the gap. Germline loops: CDR1 MDHEN, CDR2 SYDVKM. The CDR3 bases are TGTGCCAGCAGTTTACCGGGGCTCAATCAGCCCCAGCATTTT. It is translated as CASSLPGLNQPQHF. The full variable domain, its missing parts supplied by reference TRBV28 and TRBJ1-5, is DVKVTQSSRYLVKRTGEKVFLECVQDMDHENMFWYRQDPGLGLRLIYFSYDVKMKEKGDIPEGYSVSREKKERFSLILESASTNQTSMYLCASSLPGLNQPQHFGDGTRLSIL.